This T cell receptor beta chain was recorded in a study of blood T cell repertoires in COVID-19. Study as a whole: COVID-19 samples, acute and convalescent, were from the United States, Italy and Spain. In each case, the material was cDNA or gDNA derived from T cells, B-cell-depleted T cells, or PBMCs.

Germline V CDR1 and CDR2: SGHRS, YFSETQ. V was pared by 3 bases and J by 2 bases, with 5 bases of the junction left unmatched. The CDR3 spans 16 residues. Per the original data handling: How many nucleated cells were present was estimated from reference gene primer amplification. Generated by immunoSEQ multiplex PCR, the TCRdb table keeps only in-frame clones and is missing some. V and J calls and clone size come straight from that table; D and trimming were deduced from the DNA. The profile shows some 11,000 clones, 75% to 90% of them singletons. This receptor was obtained from a human donor in a cohort sampled during active COVID-19. The rearrangement joins TRBV5-1 to TRBJ2-1, with TRBD2 matching over 10 bases. Sequenced: peripheral blood. In DNA, the CDR3 is TGCGCCAGCAGCTCCCCCGGGACTAGCGCCTACAATGAGCAGTTCTTC. Residues: CASSSPGTSAYNEQFF. Based on the CDR3 plus reference TRBV5-1 and TRBJ2-1, the full variable domain is KAGVTQTPRYLIKTRGQQVTLSCSPISGHRSVSWYQQTPGQGLQFLFEYFSETQRNKGNFPGRFSGRQFSNSRSEMNVSTLELGDSALYLCASSSPGTSAYNEQFFGPGTRLTVL.